The clone carrying this TCR beta chain has only a few counts. Its matching antigen is unknown. This CDR3 spans 15 amino acids. In germline, CDR1 is SSHAT, CDR2 FNYEAQ (reference sequence). Trimming took 0 bases from V and 3 from J; bases not matched to a gene: 1. The data originate from a study of cytomegalovirus exposure and HLA in healthy donors. Study observations and caveats: Confirmation was obtained in vitro that three CMV-associated chains are specific for CMV antigens. Associated with cytomegalovirus, according to the listing, were 170 or so TCR beta chains. Some V segments, including TRBV6-2 and TRBV6-3, were excluded as indistinguishable.

Both 60 Vbeta primers and 13 Jbeta primers went into the PCR. The repertoire was sequenced with immunoSEQ multiplex PCR; TCRdb's copy has only in-frame clones and lacks some. Of about 100,000 clones detected, around 73% appear once; the ten largest clones hold 7.5% to 9%. Each donor was healthy, and each was a bone marrow donor. The sequenced sample consisted of PBMCs. The source is a man aged 30 to 45 in good health and CMV-seronegative. This sequence joins TRBV7-7 and TRBJ2-2, with 7 bases lining up with TRBD1. The CDR3 DNA reads as TGTGCCAGCAGCTTAGCAGGGGGCGACACCGGGGAGCTGTTTTTT. This encodes CASSLAGGDTGELFF.